These 14 T cell receptor beta chains came from one sample sequenced in a study of cytomegalovirus exposure and HLA in healthy donors. Measured with immunoSEQ multiplex PCR; TCRdb has only the in-frame clones, and not every one. The table has 160,000 or so clones, about 82% seen once; the top ten hold 2% to 2.5%. Sequencing input: PBMCs. The receptors were gathered from a man aged 25 to 40 in good health and CMV-seropositive.

The chain carries TRBV4-1 and TRBJ2-7; 8 bases align to TRBD1. The V gene's germline CDR1 is MGHRA and CDR2 YSYEKL. CDR3 length equals 14 residues. The V and J ends lost 1 base and 2 bases, in that order; junction bases with no gene match: 1. The chain's CDR3 is CASSQGQGTYEQYF. The DNA of the CDR3 is TGCGCCAGCAGCCAAGGACAGGGGACCTACGAGCAGTACTTC.

The gene calls are TRBV6-1 and TRBJ1-5; 7 bases are a match to TRBD1. Germline V lookup: CDR1 MNHNS, CDR2 SASEGT. CDR3 size: 15 residues. The V gene end was trimmed by 6 bases and the J gene end by 4 bases; junction bases not matched to a gene: 9. In DNA, the CDR3 is TGTGCCAGCAGAGAGAGGGGGCAGACGAATCAGCCCCAGCATTTT. Encoded protein: CASRERGQTNQPQHF.

V is TRBV9 and J is TRBJ1-6; 9 bases are shared with TRBD1. This CDR3 contains 15 residues. J gave up 9 bases and V 4 bases, and 8 bases lay outside the gene matches. Germline V lookup: CDR1 SGDLS, CDR2 YYNGEE. CDR3 DNA: TGTGCCAGCAGCCCACGGACAGGGGAAGGTTCACCCCTCCACTTT. This gives the protein CASSPRTGEGSPLHF.

The chain recombines TRBV7-8 with TRBJ2-7; 10 nucleotides match TRBD1. The germline V gene has CDR1 SGHVS and CDR2 FQNEAQ. The CDR3 is 16 residues long. V was pared by 5 bases and J by 6 bases, with 13 bases of the junction left unmatched. CDR3 nucleotides: TGTGCCAGCAGCAACCCCTGGGACAGGGGTTTCGGCGAGCAGTACTTC. Amino acid sequence: CASSNPWDRGFGEQYF.

This sequence joins TRBV2 and TRBJ1-5; no clear D. CDR1 is SNHLY and CDR2 is FYNNEI in the germline V gene. The CDR3 runs to 15 residues. V lost 6 bases to trimming and J lost 4 bases, with 16 bases between them. CDR3 sequence: CASRSTATRNQPQHF. CDR3 DNA sequence: TGTGCCAGCAGGTCCACCGCGACGAGGAATCAGCCCCAGCATTTT.

As regards this clone: The sample contains more than one DNA sequence encoding this CDR3. This rearrangement joins TRBV7-6 to TRBJ2-1, with 9 nucleotides matching TRBD2. Trimming at V came to 1 base and at J to 5 bases, leaving 0 bases not matched to a gene. The CDR3 has 14 residues. The V gene's germline CDR1 is SGHVS and CDR2 FNYEAQ. The CDR3 DNA is TGTGCCAGCAGCTTAGGCGGGGGGGACAATGAGCAGTTCTTC. Translating gives CASSLGGGDNEQFF.

The table lists this clone with a count of one. The chain is built from TRBV13 and TRBJ2-3, with TRBD1 matching 8 bases. Germline loops: CDR1 PRHDT, CDR2 FYEKMQ (reference sequence). This CDR3 is built from 16 residues. V trimming: 5 bases; J trimming: 2 bases; junction bases outside the gene matches: 9. For the CDR3, the DNA is TGTGCCAGCAGCCCAGAGGGGACAGGACACACAGATACGCAGTATTTT. Translated: CASSPEGTGHTDTQYF.

The chain links TRBV7-9 to TRBJ1-1, with D maybe TRBD1 (5 bases). Trimming shortened V by 3 bases and J by 7 bases, and 21 bases separated the two germline ends. Germline values: CDR1 SEHNR, CDR2 FQNEAQ (reference sequence). The length of the CDR3 is 16 residues. CDR3 sequence (DNA): TGTGCCAGCAGCTTCGAAGGGGCGGTCCGATCGGGTGAAGCTTTCTTT. This sequence encodes CASSFEGAVRSGEAFF.

This clone has more than one count but fewer than ten. The gene calls are TRBV7-2 and TRBJ2-5; 10 bases are a match to TRBD2. Germline CDR1 is SGHTA and CDR2 is FQGNSA. This CDR3 is built from 16 residues. V dropped 7 bases and J dropped 0; count of bases not matched to a gene: 8. This chain's CDR3 is CASTKLAGSNQETQYF. The CDR3 region has the DNA TGTGCCAGCACCAAACTAGCGGGGAGTAACCAAGAGACCCAGTACTTC.

The V and J genes are TRBV5-1 and TRBJ2-7; 7 bases match TRBD2. Germline-derived CDR1 and CDR2 are SGHRS and YFSETQ. V shed 1 base, J shed 3 bases, and the junction held 7 bases outside the gene matches. CDR3 length: 15 residues. The CDR3 bases are TGCGCCAGCAGCTTGCGCAGCGGGGCGCTCTACGAGCAGTACTTC. Protein: CASSLRSGALYEQYF.

The chain employs TRBV5-6 and TRBJ2-2; the D gene is possibly TRBD1 (6 bases). The CDR3 loop spans 14 amino acids. The germline V and J ends were trimmed by 5 bases and 1 base, with 9 bases remaining between them. Germline V lookup: CDR1 SGHDT, CDR2 YYEEEE. This CDR3 is CASRARGNTGELFF. The CDR3 nucleotides read TGTGCCAGCAGAGCCAGGGGGAACACCGGGGAGCTGTTTTTT.

The J gene is TRBJ2-1, the V gene TRBV10-3; 14 bases fit TRBD2. Germline lookup yields CDR1 ENHRY and CDR2 SYGVKD. This CDR3 is 19 amino acids long. Trimming cost V 6 bases and J 2 bases; bases outside gene matches: 12. The DNA for the CDR3 is TGTGCCATCAGCCAGGGGCTCGGACTAGCGGGGGGCACCTACAATGAGCAGTTCTTC. This translates into CAISQGLGLAGGTYNEQFF.

The chain carries TRBV6-5 and TRBJ1-2; 11 positions agree with TRBD1. The CDR3 consists of 13 residues. Looked up from germline, CDR1 is MNHEY and CDR2 is SVGAGI. V shed 11 bases and J 5 bases; nucleotides not matched to a gene: 7. The CDR3 protein is CAAGDRGSYGYTF. In DNA, the CDR3 is TGTGCCGCTGGGGACAGGGGGAGTTATGGCTACACCTTC.

J is TRBJ2-7 and V is TRBV2; 14 nucleotides match TRBD2. With V trimmed by 5 bases and J by 7 bases, 31 bases remained unmatched. The CDR3 totals 23 residues. Germline CDR1 reads SNHLY; CDR2 reads FYNNEI. This CDR3 is CASSPGSWVGAGLAGGPYEEQYF. The CDR3 DNA is TGTGCCAGCAGTCCGGGGTCTTGGGTGGGGGCAGGACTAGCGGGGGGCCCATACGAGGAGCAGTACTTC.